This TCR beta chain was recorded in a study of T cell responses to AZD1222 COVID-19 vaccine. About this clone: Its antigen remains unidentified.

Overall study findings and caveats: Among those given AZD1222, only five or six were seropositive at baseline. Females made up more of the donors, who were largely white British, and clonal diversity may have come out too low. Repertoire sampling was restricted to post-peak T cell response timepoints.

Between the trimmed V and J ends, which lost 8 bases and 2 bases, there was a span of 17 bases. Germline values: CDR1 MGHDK, CDR2 SYGVNS. The CDR3 spans 15 residues. This table comes from immunoSEQ multiplex PCR, and its TCRdb copy is limited to in-frame clones, with some not included. The sample lists 80,000 or so clones; 70% to 90% were seen once. The source material was peripheral blood, sampled on day 0 of AZD1222 vaccination. This chain links TRBV25-1 with TRBJ2-3; tentatively, D is TRBD2 (6 bases). This clonotype was sampled from an adult in good health. CDR3 amino acids: CASQRSGGPTDTQYF. The CDR3 DNA reads TGTGCCAGCCAAAGAAGCGGAGGGCCCACAGATACGCAGTATTTT.